This is a list of T cell receptor beta chains from one sample in a study of breast tumors, draining lymph nodes, adjacent tissues. From the multiplex PCR reads, TCRdb called clonotypes with MiXCR, one entry per CDR3 protein. Among approximately 130,000 distinct CDR3 sequences listed, about 20% were seen once. The sample comprised axillary lymph node tissue. All receptors come from a female donor with breast cancer. Some clones in this sample may be carry-over from other donors' samples. Both conserved end residues are part of each CDR3. The order of the fields is D gene, clone size, V gene, J gene, CDR3 protein, CDR3 DNA. D genes are given only for firm matches. Some rows have no size entry. The others give once, few or many, or a class for an expanded clone.

.	many	TRBV13	TRBJ2-5	CASSLRVLAGPQYF	TGTGCCAGCAGCTTAAGGGTACTGGCAGGGCCCCAGTACTTC
.	few	TRBV18	TRBJ2-2	CASSPPGLQGTGELFF	TGTGCCAGCTCACCACCCGGTTTGCAGGGCACCGGGGAGCTGTTTTTT
TRBD2	many	TRBV13	TRBJ2-1	CASSPTGTSGRVGEQFF	TGTGCCAGCAGCCCAACCGGGACTAGCGGGAGAGTCGGTGAGCAGTTCTTC
TRBD1	many	TRBV4-1	TRBJ1-2	CASSQEWGQGAGGYTF	TGCGCCAGCAGCCAAGAGTGGGGACAGGGGGCGGGTGGCTACACCTTC
TRBD1	many	TRBV12-3/TRBV12-4	TRBJ1-6	CASRLRDRVVPLHF	TGTGCCAGCAGACTCCGGGACAGGGTGGTACCCCTCCACTTT
TRBD2	many	TRBV2	TRBJ2-4	CASSDTSGRGDIQYF	TGTGCCAGCAGTGATACTAGCGGGAGGGGGGACATTCAGTACTTC
.	many	TRBV7-8	TRBJ2-7	CASTPEEGTGDEQYF	TGTGCCAGCACCCCGGAGGAAGGTACGGGAGACGAGCAGTACTTC
TRBD2	many	TRBV29-1	TRBJ2-1	CSVGGLAGVARYEQFF	TGCAGCGTGGGGGGACTAGCGGGAGTCGCTCGGTATGAGCAGTTCTTC
.	many	TRBV20-1	TRBJ1-2	CSARPSQGSYLDYTF	TGCAGTGCTAGACCATCGCAGGGAAGTTATCTCGACTACACCTTC
.	many	TRBV7-9	TRBJ2-7	CASSLVGDGAVEQYF	TGTGCCAGCAGCTTAGTAGGGGACGGGGCGGTCGAGCAGTACTTC
.	many	TRBV12-3/TRBV12-4	TRBJ2-7	CASSNRDEQYF	TGTGCCAGCAGTAACAGGGACGAGCAGTACTTC
.	many	TRBV6-1	TRBJ1-5	CASRAGTLGGNQPQHF	TGTGCCAGCAGGGCAGGGACACTCGGGGGCAATCAGCCCCAGCATTTT
.	many	TRBV6-2/TRBV6-3	TRBJ1-2	CASSFPTVGYTF	TGTGCCAGCAGTTTTCCTACAGTTGGCTACACCTTC
TRBD2	few	TRBV18	TRBJ2-2	CASSPYRSGTSGSRATGELFF	TGTGCCAGCTCACCGTACAGGTCCGGGACTAGCGGGAGTAGGGCCACCGGGGAGCTGTTTTTT
.	many	TRBV19	TRBJ1-4	CATGDRATNEKLFF	TGTGCCACCGGGGACCGTGCAACTAATGAAAAACTGTTTTTT
TRBD2	many	TRBV2	TRBJ2-1	CASNRLASYNEQFF	TGTGCCAGCAATCGACTAGCTTCCTACAATGAGCAGTTCTTC
.	many	TRBV12-3/TRBV12-4	TRBJ2-1	CASSSSYGEQFF	TGTGCCAGCAGTTCCTCCTACGGTGAGCAGTTCTTC
.	many	TRBV13	TRBJ2-5	CASSFLGAGWEETQYF	TGTGCCAGCAGCTTTCTCGGGGCGGGTTGGGAGGAGACCCAGTACTTC
.	.	TRBV20-1	TRBJ1-3	CSARDMLRGNTIYF	TGCAGTGCTAGAGATATGCTTAGGGGAAACACCATATATTTT
.	many	TRBV9	TRBJ2-2	CASSVRPVGTGELFF	TGTGCCAGCAGCGTCCGACCGGTCGGGACCGGGGAGCTGTTTTTT
TRBD2	many	TRBV6-2/TRBV6-3	TRBJ2-7	CASRSSGRNYEQYF	TGTGCCAGCAGATCTAGCGGGAGAAACTACGAGCAGTACTTC
.	many	TRBV6-1	TRBJ2-7	CASRGYEQYF	TGTGCCAGCAGGGGGTACGAGCAGTACTTC
TRBD1	.	TRBV10-3	TRBJ1-2	CAISESLAGGDYGYTF	TGTGCCATCAGTGAGTCGTTGGCAGGGGGGGACTATGGCTACACCTTC
.	.	TRBV3-1	TRBJ2-1	CACSHSGSQYNEQFF	TGTGCCTGCAGCCATAGTGGAAGTCAATACAATGAGCAGTTCTTC
.	.	TRBV6-1	TRBJ2-1	CASKGGGPLNEQFF	TGTGCCAGCAAGGGCGGGGGCCCCCTCAATGAGCAGTTCTTC
TRBD1	many	TRBV10-2	TRBJ2-7	CASSEVGQGVYEQYF	TGCGCCAGCAGTGAGGTGGGACAGGGTGTTTACGAGCAGTACTTC
TRBD1	many	TRBV5-1	TRBJ1-3	CASSLGQGAAGNTIYF	TGCGCCAGCAGCTTGGGACAGGGGGCCGCTGGAAACACCATATATTTT
.	many	TRBV4-1	TRBJ2-7	CASSPVAAPSYEQYF	TGCGCCAGCAGCCCAGTGGCGGCCCCCTCCTACGAGCAGTACTTC
TRBD1	many	TRBV20-1	TRBJ2-1	CSAKGGLNNEQFF	TGCAGTGCTAAAGGGGGCTTAAACAATGAGCAGTTCTTC
.	many	TRBV20-1	TRBJ2-1	CSADKRRGFNEQFF	TGCAGTGCTGACAAGCGGAGGGGTTTCAATGAGCAGTTCTTC
.	many	TRBV7-9	TRBJ2-7	CASSHWSAYEQYF	TGTGCCAGCAGCCACTGGTCAGCGTACGAGCAGTACTTC
.	many	TRBV5-1	TRBJ2-3	CASSLEWRSTDTQYF	TGCGCCAGCAGCTTGGAATGGCGGAGCACAGATACGCAGTATTTT
TRBD1	many	TRBV29-1	TRBJ1-2	CSVASTGSSGLGYTF	TGCAGCGTCGCTTCGACAGGGAGTTCCGGGTTAGGCTACACCTTC
.	few	TRBV27	TRBJ1-2	CASSLSWSLQGSWGYTF	TGTGCCAGCAGTTTATCGTGGAGTTTGCAGGGGTCCTGGGGCTACACCTTC
.	few	TRBV6-6	TRBJ1-2	CASGYREGGENNYGYTF	TGTGCCAGCGGTTATCGGGAGGGGGGGGAAAACAACTATGGCTACACCTTC
TRBD2	many	TRBV4-2	TRBJ2-5	CASSQGNSGRWETQYF	TGTGCCAGCAGCCAAGGCAATAGCGGGAGATGGGAGACCCAGTACTTC
.	many	TRBV20-1	TRBJ2-5	CSARAAYQETQYF	TGCAGTGCTAGGGCAGCCTACCAAGAGACCCAGTACTTC
.	.	TRBV12-3/TRBV12-4	TRBJ1-1	CASRPLRENTEAFF	TGTGCCAGCAGACCCCTGAGGGAGAACACTGAAGCTTTCTTT
TRBD2	.	TRBV28	TRBJ2-3	CASSLPPDGGGVHTDTQYF	TGTGCCAGCAGTTTACCCCCTGACGGGGGAGGGGTACATACAGATACGCAGTATTTT
TRBD2	many	TRBV7-2	TRBJ2-7	CASSYSRLAGGPIEQYF	TGTGCCAGCAGCTATAGTAGACTAGCGGGAGGGCCGATCGAGCAGTACTTC
.	many	TRBV29-1	TRBJ1-2	CSVEDQGRPYGYTF	TGCAGCGTTGAAGATCAGGGCAGGCCATATGGCTACACCTTC
.	few	TRBV20-1	TRBJ1-1	CSARGLMNTEAFF	TGCAGTGCTAGAGGCCTCATGAACACTGAAGCTTTCTTT